This T cell receptor beta chain is from a study of blood T cells in healthy people across ages. Turning to the study itself: In model experiments, template switching was able to capture about one barcoded beta molecule for every two T cells that were present.

PCR was performed a second time for about 6 to 12 cycles using a sample-barcoded 5' primer and a J-beta primer mix. TCRdb itself ran the 5' RACE reads through MiXCR, one entry per CDR3 protein. The sample includes about 1.1 million distinct CDR3 sequences, roughly two fifths of them seen just once. The CDR3 consists of 14 residues. Germline CDR1 and CDR2: SGDLS and YYNGEE. Trimming removed 4 bases at V and 11 bases at J, with 21 bases between. The chain links TRBV9 to TRBJ2-5, with a weak D call TRBD1 (6 bases). The clonotype was recovered from a man between 18 and 29 years old in good health. The sequencing input was blood. The CDR3: CASSLTRTAAEQYF. CDR3 sequence (DNA): TGTGCCAGCAGCTTAACTAGGACAGCCGCTGAGCAGTACTTC.